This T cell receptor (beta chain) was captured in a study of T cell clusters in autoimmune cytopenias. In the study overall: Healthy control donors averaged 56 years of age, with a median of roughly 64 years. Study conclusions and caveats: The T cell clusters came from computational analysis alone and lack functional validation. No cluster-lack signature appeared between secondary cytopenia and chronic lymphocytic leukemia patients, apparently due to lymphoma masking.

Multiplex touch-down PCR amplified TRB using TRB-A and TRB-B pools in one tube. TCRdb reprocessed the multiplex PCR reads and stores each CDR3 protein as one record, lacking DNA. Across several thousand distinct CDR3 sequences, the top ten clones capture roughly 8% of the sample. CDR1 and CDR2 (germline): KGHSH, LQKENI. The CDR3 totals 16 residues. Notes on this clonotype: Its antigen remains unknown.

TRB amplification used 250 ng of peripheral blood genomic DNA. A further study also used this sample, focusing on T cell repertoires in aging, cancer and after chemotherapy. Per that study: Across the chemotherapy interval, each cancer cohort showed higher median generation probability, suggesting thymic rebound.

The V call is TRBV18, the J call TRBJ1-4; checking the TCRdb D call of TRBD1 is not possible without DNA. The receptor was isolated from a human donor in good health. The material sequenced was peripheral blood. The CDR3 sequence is CASSPRGGAPNEKLFF.